One T cell receptor (beta chain) is described in this entry. This clonotype turned up a few times. Its antigen specificity is not known. The sample holds no much larger clone one base away, and base qualities are not on file. The data stem from a study of blood T cells in healthy people across ages (dated by TCRdb to 2014 to 2015). In terms of the full investigation: Template switching captured roughly one uniquely barcoded TCR beta cDNA molecule per two T cells in model experiments. To track age-related changes in TCR beta repertoire diversity, the study relied on deep sequencing normalized with unique cDNA molecular identifiers. The study analyzed two additional independent replicas of 1 million unique cDNA reads from the same blood draw for two donors, one aged 18 to 30 and one aged 80 or older. To avoid experimental bias, donors of different ages were distributed randomly across sequencing lanes. The donors were divided into four age groups: young (average roughly 15 years), middle-aged (about 39), aged (about 56) and long-lived (roughly 82).

There are 16 amino acids in the CDR3, from cysteine to phenylalanine inclusive. The read is trimmed to its CDR3 DNA, 48 bases read in frame from base 1. The CDR1 and CDR2 encoded by the germline V gene are MDHEN and SYDVKM. Trimmed from V: 2 bases; trimmed from J: 5 bases; junction bases lacking a gene match: 9. Donors were around 37 systemically healthy Caucasian individuals from Russia aged roughly 6 to 90 years. Each donor gave 8 to 10 milliliters of peripheral blood, collected into EDTA-treated Vacutainer tubes. Ficoll-Paque density-gradient centrifugation was used to isolate PBMCs, with at least 7 million per sample. Trizol reagent was used to extract total RNA from the PBMCs, yielding at least 5 micrograms per sample. The percentages of naive CD45RAhigh/CD27high T cells were determined by flow cytometry on a PBMC aliquot from every donor. The protocol used for the library was 5' RACE. Sequencing relied on an Illumina HiSeq 2500. A second roughly 7 to 11 cycle PCR used a sample-barcoded 5' primer and a J-beta primer mix. Each TCR beta cDNA molecule received a unique molecular identifier from a template-switch 5' adaptor carrying 12 random nucleotides. Each sample yielded at least 2.5 million CDR3-containing paired-end reads. First-strand cDNA synthesis was performed from all RNA using the Mint cDNA synthesis kit, with priming by a TRBC-specific oligonucleotide. Following uracil-DNA glycosylase treatment, a first 18-cycle PCR with universal primers M1SS and BC2_uni_R was performed on all cDNA. In the paper's pipeline: For normalization, 1 million high-quality reads, each with a distinct molecular identifier, were randomly selected from each sample. Reads with shared molecular identifiers were discarded instead of being binned into consensus sequences. MiTCR, with a Q25 quality threshold and the strictest error-elimination algorithm, was used for CDR3 identification, clonotype clustering and error correction. A nonparametric unseen species model using Euler transformation provided a lower-bound estimate of total TCR beta diversity. Using fastp trimming at Q25 and MiXCR clonotype assembly, TCRdb reanalyzed the public sequencing data and kept in-frame beta chains. Under each unique CDR3 protein, matching rows form one entry showing the most common genes and DNA. V and J calls and clone size were set by TCRdb, not the authors. The sample includes some 860,000 distinct CDR3 sequences, with roughly three fifths observed a single time. Jointly, the top ten make up around a quarter of the sample.

Summary of the overall study and its limitations: Estimates of total diversity based on one million sequenced T cells were considered lower bounds and underestimates. The percentage of naive T cells measured by flow cytometry correlated strongly with observed TCR beta diversity. Conclusive comparison of naive and antigen-experienced compartments was prevented by the profiling of bulk unsorted PBMCs. Observed TCR beta diversity per million T cells fell roughly linearly with age, and a significant reduction was already apparent by age around 40. Donor CMV infection status was unknown, potentially confounding age-related changes in expanded clonotypes. Compared with the aged group, the long-lived group had more naive CD4+ T cells, fewer expanded clones and increased TCR diversity, suggesting age selection.

Sequenced input: blood. The rearranged segments are TRBV28 and TRBJ2-5, with 9 central nucleotides matching TRBD2. The sequence was obtained from a man in his forties or fifties in good health. Here the CDR3 is given as CASSLLGGGAVETQYF. The nucleotide sequence is TGTGCCAGCAGTTTACTGGGCGGGGGGGCCGTCGAGACCCAGTACTTC.